Following are 3 T cell receptor beta chains from one sample sequenced in a study of T and B cells in COVID-19 patients. BIOMED2 TRB-A/B primer pools were used in multiplex TRB PCR. TCRdb re-analysed the multiplex PCR reads in MiXCR, keeping a single row per CDR3 protein. The table has 3,800 or so distinct CDR3 sequences, less than 25% seen once. From blood, roughly 250-500 ng of genomic DNA served as TRB template. Material for sequencing was blood. The receptors originated from a human donor with active COVID-19.

This clonotype is labeled as medium-sized. The chain joins TRBV6-5 to TRBJ2-7, with 7 bases fitting TRBD2. The CDR3 is 14 amino acids. J lost 6 bases, V lost 6 bases, and 11 bases had no gene match. Germline-derived CDR1 and CDR2 are MNHEY and SVGAGI. Here the CDR3 DNA reads TGTGCCAGCAGACGGGACGGTTCGGGGGGCGAGCAGTACTTC. Translating gives CASRRDGSGGEQYF.

By sample fraction, this clonotype is large (0.1 to 1%). The chain uses TRBV27 and TRBJ2-3; D ambiguous. V was pared by 2 bases and J by 5 bases, with 5 bases between. Germline CDR1 MNHEY, CDR2 SMNVEV (reference sequence). The CDR3 sequence is 12 residues long. The CDR3 is CASSLIGDTQYF. The CDR3 DNA sequence: TGTGCCAGCAGTTTAATAGGAGATACGCAGTATTTT.

This clonotype is categorized as medium-sized. The chain carries TRBV5-1 and TRBJ1-2, with D possibly being TRBD1 (5 bases). CDR1 and CDR2 (germline): SGHRS, YFSETQ. V lost 4 bases and J 6 bases, leaving 13 bases between the germline ends. The length of the CDR3 is 13 residues. For the CDR3, the DNA is TGCGCCAGCAGCCCGGACACTCCCAATGGCTACACCTTC. This gives the protein CASSPDTPNGYTF. The full variable domain, with the rest looked up from reference TRBV5-1 and TRBJ1-2, is KAGVTQTPRYLIKTRGQQVTLSCSPISGHRSVSWYQQTPGQGLQFLFEYFSETQRNKGNFPGRFSGRQFSNSRSEMNVSTLELGDSALYLCASSPDTPNGYTFGSGTRLTVV.